Listed below are T cell receptor beta chains from one sample, sequenced in a study of blood T cell repertoires in COVID-19. Assay: immunoSEQ multiplex PCR; the TCRdb copy retains only in-frame clones and omits some. The table lists approximately 290,000 clones, roughly 85% of them singletons. The sample was PBMCs or T cells enriched from blood (not recorded which). These receptors were taken from a woman in her 30s who had recovered from COVID-19. CDR3s include the opening cysteine and the closing phenylalanine or tryptophan. The order of the fields is V gene, clone size, J gene, D gene, CDR3 length, CDR3 protein, CDR3 DNA. The D gene is left open where the match is weak. Clone size is shown for a subset of rows, as once, few, many or a class of expanded clone.

TRBV15	-	TRBJ1-1	-	15	CATQGTLGGHTEAFF	TGTGCCACCCAGGGCACCCTGGGTGGGCACACTGAAGCTTTCTTT
TRBV5-6	-	TRBJ2-1	-	15	CASSRGTGVYNEQFF	TGTGCCAGCAGCCGAGGGACTGGAGTTTACAATGAGCAGTTCTTC
TRBV10-1	few	TRBJ2-7	-	13	CASSLTATYEQYF	TGCGCCAGCAGCCTGACAGCTACCTACGAGCAGTACTTC
TRBV27	-	TRBJ2-1	-	17	CASSLIGQSKLGNEQFF	TGTGCCAGCAGTTTAATTGGGCAGAGCAAGCTGGGCAATGAGCAGTTCTTC
TRBV24-1	-	TRBJ2-3	-	13	CATSGTSTDTQYF	TGTGCCACCTCCGGGACTAGCACAGATACGCAGTATTTT
TRBV30	-	TRBJ1-2	TRBD1	12	CAWSVGTGRRTF	TGTGCCTGGAGTGTAGGGACAGGGAGGAGGACCTTC
TRBV4-1	few	TRBJ2-2	TRBD2	16	CASSQVSGGETGELFF	TGCGCCAGCAGCCAAGTATCCGGGGGGGAAACCGGGGAGCTGTTTTTT
TRBV11-3	-	TRBJ2-7	TRBD1	13	CASSFQTGDEQYF	TGTGCCAGCAGCTTTCAAACAGGGGACGAGCAGTACTTC
TRBV5-6	-	TRBJ1-5	-	15	CASRRGGVSNQPQHF	TGTGCCAGCAGGAGGGGGGGAGTTAGCAATCAGCCCCAGCATTTT
TRBV10-3	-	TRBJ1-1	TRBD1	14	CATKTTGEATEAFF	TGTGCCACTAAAACGACAGGGGAGGCCACTGAAGCTTTCTTT
TRBV4-2	once	TRBJ2-1	-	16	CASSQVEGQGGNEQFF	TGTGCCAGCAGCCAAGTGGAAGGGCAGGGGGGCAATGAGCAGTTCTTC
TRBV5-6	-	TRBJ1-5	-	15	CASSLRGPRNQPQHF	TGTGCCAGCAGCTTGAGAGGGCCTCGCAATCAGCCCCAGCATTTT
TRBV2	-	TRBJ2-2	TRBD1	16	CASSPQGATYTGELFF	TGTGCCAGCAGTCCTCAGGGGGCCACGTACACCGGGGAGCTGTTTTTT
TRBV19	-	TRBJ2-5	TRBD2	15	CASSIPRGAGETQYF	TGTGCCAGTAGTATCCCTCGCGGAGCGGGGGAGACCCAGTACTTC
TRBV5-6	few	TRBJ1-2	-	13	CASSLLSAYGYTF	TGTGCCAGCAGCCTACTGTCTGCCTATGGCTACACCTTC
TRBV28	once	TRBJ2-7	-	16	CASSFMLGLESYEQYF	TGTGCCAGCAGTTTTATGTTAGGATTGGAGAGCTACGAGCAGTACTTC
TRBV4-2	once	TRBJ2-2	TRBD1	16	CASSRATGRNTGELFF	TGTGCCAGCAGCCGGGCGACAGGGAGGAACACCGGGGAGCTGTTTTTT
TRBV7-6	-	TRBJ1-5	-	14	CASSLHREGQPQHF	TGTGCCAGCAGCTTACACAGGGAGGGACAGCCCCAGCATTTT